This paragraph covers one T cell receptor (beta chain) sequence. The entry originates in a study of T cells in Graves' hyperthyroidism and ophthalmopathy. Used for diagnoses were clinical symptoms, serum thyroxine and TRAb, thyroid ultrasound and orbital computed tomography. TCR beta CDR3 regions were amplified from RNA transcripts. The study used the HTBI primer set for a first-round RT-PCR of the TCR CDR3. TCRdb recomputed calls from the multiplex PCR reads with MiXCR, one row per CDR3 protein. The sample records 610,000 or so distinct CDR3 sequences, around 45% being singletons. The CDR3 totals 15 residues. Germline V CDR1 and CDR2: SGHNT, YYREEE (reference sequence). The V end lost 3 bases, the J end lost 4 bases, and 16 bases lay between the germline ends.

The V and J genes are TRBV5-4 and TRBJ1-2; D remains unclear. This receptor was identified in a woman under 30 with Graves' hyperthyroidism. Input material: peripheral blood or thyroid tissue (not recorded which). CDR3 bases: TGTGCCAGCAGCTCACCCTCGGGTAACTTCTATGGCTACACCTTC. This encodes CASSSPSGNFYGYTF.